The rows below give T cell receptor beta chains drawn from one sample of a study of T cell repertoires in chronic hepatitis B. Sequencing used immunoSEQ multiplex PCR; TCRdb keeps in-frame clones, though not all of them. The data contain a few hundred clones, less than 90% of them singletons. The sample comprised total CD8+ T cells from PBMCs. Receptors originate from a human donor with chronic hepatitis B virus infection. Both conserved end residues are trimmed from each CDR3. D genes are given only for firm matches.

d_call v_call cdr3_aa
. TRBV11-2 ASSLRGGTEAF
TRBD1 TRBV7-9 ASSTSTGILYGYT
TRBD2 TRBV19 ASRRTSGNEQF
. TRBV27 ASSLRWGGSDTQY
. TRBV11-2 ASSLNRRRAPGGNEQF
. TRBV10-3 AIDGGSGTEAF
. TRBV4-1 ASSQPWESTEAF
. TRBV11-2 ASSRQAANTEAF
. TRBV2 ASSSGTDTQY
. TRBV7-9 ASSLGFNGYT
TRBD1 TRBV19 ASSISMTGADEQF
. TRBV5-5 ASSLAPTYEQY
TRBD2 TRBV4-2 ASSQDRPLAGFYNEQF
. TRBV9 ASSGGPSTDTQY
. TRBV1 TSRFRGQSRANVLT